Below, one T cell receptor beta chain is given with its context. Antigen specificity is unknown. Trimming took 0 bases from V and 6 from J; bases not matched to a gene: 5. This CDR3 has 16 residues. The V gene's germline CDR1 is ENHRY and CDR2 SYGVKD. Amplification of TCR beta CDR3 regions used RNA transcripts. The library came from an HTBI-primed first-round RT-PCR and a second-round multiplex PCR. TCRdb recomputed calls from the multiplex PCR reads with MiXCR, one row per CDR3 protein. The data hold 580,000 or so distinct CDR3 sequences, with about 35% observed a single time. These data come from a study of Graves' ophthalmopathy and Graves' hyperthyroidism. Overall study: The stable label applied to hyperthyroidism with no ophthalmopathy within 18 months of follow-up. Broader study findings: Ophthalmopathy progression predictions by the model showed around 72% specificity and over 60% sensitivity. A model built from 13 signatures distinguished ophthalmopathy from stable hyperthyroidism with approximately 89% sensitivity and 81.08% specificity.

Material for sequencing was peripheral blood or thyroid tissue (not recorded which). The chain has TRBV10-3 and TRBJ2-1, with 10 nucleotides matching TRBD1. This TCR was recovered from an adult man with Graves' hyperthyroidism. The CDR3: CAISESIRTGGNEQFF. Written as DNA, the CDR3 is TGTGCCATCAGTGAGTCGATCAGGACAGGGGGCAATGAGCAGTTCTTC.